The T cell receptor (beta chain) described here comes from a study of T cell repertoires in cytomegalovirus infection. MiXCR was run by TCRdb on the reads, yielding one entry per CDR3 protein. The table records approximately 500,000 distinct CDR3 sequences, about 15% of them present only once. The V end lost 0 bases, the J end lost 4 bases, and 16 bases lay between the germline ends. The CDR3 contains 18 residues. Germline V gene sequence: CDR1 MGHRA, CDR2 YSYEKL. This clonotype was found many times. This sequence joins TRBV4-1 and TRBJ2-6; possibly TRBD1 for D (5 bases). Input material: CD8+ T cells from PBMCs. The sequence came from a human donor in good health (CMV status not recorded). Some clones in this sample may be carry-over from other donors' samples. CDR3 sequence (DNA): TGCGCCAGCAGCCAAGATTTTGCCCCAGGGCCCGGGGCCAACGTCCTGACTTTC. Amino acids: CASSQDFAPGPGANVLTF.